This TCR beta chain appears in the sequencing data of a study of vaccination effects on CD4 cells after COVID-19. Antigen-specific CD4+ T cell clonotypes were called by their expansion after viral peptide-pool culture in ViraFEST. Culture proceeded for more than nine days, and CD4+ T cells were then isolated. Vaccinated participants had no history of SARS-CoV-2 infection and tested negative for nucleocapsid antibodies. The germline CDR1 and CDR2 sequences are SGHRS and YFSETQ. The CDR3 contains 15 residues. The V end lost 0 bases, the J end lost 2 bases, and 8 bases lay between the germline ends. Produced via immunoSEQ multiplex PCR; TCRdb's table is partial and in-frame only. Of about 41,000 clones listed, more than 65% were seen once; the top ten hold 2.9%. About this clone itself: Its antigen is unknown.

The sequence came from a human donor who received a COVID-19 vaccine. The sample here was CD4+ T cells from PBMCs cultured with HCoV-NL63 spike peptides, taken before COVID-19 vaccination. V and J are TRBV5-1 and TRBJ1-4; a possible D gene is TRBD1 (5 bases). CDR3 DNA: TGCGCCAGCAGCTTGGTCAGGGCCACTAATGAAAAACTGTTTTTT. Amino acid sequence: CASSLVRATNEKLFF.